This T cell receptor (beta chain) is from a study of molecular identifiers for immune sequencing clone quantification. TCRdb processed the PCR reads anew with MiXCR; each CDR3 protein has one entry. The profile shows hundreds of thousands of distinct CDR3 sequences, under 25% of them singletons. CDR3 length: 17 residues. V was trimmed by 4 bases and J by 2 bases, leaving 17 bases between them. Germline lookup yields CDR1 KGHDR and CDR2 SFDVKD. This TCR was sampled from a human donor in good health. Some libraries in this study had Jurkat cell RNA spiked in. Sequenced input: naive CD8+ T cells from blood, with Jurkat cell RNA spiked in. The subset: FACS-sorted CD8+CD4-CCR7+CD45RA+ naive T cells. The V gene is TRBV24-1, the J gene TRBJ1-5, with D possibly TRBD1 on 5 matching bases. CDR3 DNA sequence: TGTGCCACCAGTGACCCGGGGCAGGGTTTCGGCAATCAGCCCCAGCATTTT. Translated, it gives CATSDPGQGFGNQPQHF.